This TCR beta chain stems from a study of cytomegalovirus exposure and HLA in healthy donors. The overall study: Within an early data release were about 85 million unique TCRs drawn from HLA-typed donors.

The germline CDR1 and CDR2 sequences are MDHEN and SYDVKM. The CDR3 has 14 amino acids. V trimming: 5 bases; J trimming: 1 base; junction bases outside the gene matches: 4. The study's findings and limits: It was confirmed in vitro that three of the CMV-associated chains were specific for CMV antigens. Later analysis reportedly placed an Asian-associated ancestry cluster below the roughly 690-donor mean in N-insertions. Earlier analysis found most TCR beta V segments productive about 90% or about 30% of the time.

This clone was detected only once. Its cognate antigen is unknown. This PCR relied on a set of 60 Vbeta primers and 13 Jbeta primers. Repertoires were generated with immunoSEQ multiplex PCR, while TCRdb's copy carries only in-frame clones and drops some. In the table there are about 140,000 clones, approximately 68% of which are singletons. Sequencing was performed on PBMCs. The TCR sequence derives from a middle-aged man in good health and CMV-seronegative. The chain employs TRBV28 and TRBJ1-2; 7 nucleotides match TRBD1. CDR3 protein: CASSLGGFNYGYTF. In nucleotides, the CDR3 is TGTGCCAGCAGTCTAGGGGGCTTTAACTATGGCTACACCTTC.